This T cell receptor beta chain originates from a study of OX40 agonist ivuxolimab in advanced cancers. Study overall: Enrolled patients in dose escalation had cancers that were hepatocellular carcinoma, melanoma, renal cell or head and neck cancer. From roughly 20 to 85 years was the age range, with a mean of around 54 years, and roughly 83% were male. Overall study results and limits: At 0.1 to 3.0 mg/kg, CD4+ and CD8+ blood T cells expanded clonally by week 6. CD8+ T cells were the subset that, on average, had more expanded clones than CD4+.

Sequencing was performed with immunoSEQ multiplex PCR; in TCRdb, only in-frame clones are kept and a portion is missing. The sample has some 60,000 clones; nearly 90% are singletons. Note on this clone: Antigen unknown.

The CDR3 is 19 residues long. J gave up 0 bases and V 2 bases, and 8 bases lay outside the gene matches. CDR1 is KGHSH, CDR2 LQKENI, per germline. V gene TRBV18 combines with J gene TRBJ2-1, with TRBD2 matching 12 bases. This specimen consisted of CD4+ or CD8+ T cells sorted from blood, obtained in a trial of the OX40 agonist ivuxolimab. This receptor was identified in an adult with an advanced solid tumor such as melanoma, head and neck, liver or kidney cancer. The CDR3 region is CASSPGLAGGPSSYNEQFF. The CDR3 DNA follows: TGTGCCAGCTCACCAGGGCTAGCGGGGGGGCCCAGCTCCTACAATGAGCAGTTCTTC.